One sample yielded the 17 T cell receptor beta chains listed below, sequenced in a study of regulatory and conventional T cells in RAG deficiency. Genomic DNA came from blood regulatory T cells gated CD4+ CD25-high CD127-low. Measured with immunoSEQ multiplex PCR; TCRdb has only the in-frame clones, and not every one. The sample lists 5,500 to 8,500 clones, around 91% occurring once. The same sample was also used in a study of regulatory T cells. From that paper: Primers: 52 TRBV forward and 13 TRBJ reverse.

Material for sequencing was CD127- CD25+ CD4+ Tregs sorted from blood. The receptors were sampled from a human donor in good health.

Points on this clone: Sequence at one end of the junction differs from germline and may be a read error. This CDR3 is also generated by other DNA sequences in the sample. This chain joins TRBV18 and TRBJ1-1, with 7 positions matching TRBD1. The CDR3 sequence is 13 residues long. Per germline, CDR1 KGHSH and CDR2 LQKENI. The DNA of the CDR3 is TGTGCCAGCTCGCCACCAGGGGGAGCTGAAGCTTTCTTT. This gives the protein CASSPPGGAEAFF.

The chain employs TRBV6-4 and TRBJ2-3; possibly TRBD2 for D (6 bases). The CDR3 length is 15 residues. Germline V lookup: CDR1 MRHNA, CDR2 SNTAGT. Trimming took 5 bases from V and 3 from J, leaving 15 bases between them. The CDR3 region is CASSPSRGGTDTQYF. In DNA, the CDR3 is TGTGCCAGCAGTCCTTCCCGAGGAGGGACAGATACGCAGTATTTT.

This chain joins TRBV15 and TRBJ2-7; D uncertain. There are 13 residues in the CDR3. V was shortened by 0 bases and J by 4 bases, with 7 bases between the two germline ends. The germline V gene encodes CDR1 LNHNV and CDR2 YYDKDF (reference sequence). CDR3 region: CATSRDGRYEQYF. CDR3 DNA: TGTGCCACCAGCAGAGATGGGCGTTACGAGCAGTACTTC.

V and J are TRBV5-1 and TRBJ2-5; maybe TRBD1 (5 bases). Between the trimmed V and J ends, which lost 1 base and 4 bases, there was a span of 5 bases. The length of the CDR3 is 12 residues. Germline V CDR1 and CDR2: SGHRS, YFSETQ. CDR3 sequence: CASSLQGETQYF. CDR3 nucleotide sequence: TGCGCCAGCAGCTTGCAGGGAGAGACCCAGTACTTC.

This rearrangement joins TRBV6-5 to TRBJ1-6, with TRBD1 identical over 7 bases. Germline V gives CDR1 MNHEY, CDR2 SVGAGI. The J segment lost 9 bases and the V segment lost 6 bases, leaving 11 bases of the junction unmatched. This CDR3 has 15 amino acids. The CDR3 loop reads CASSVTGFEGSPLHF. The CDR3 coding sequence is TGTGCCAGCAGCGTGACAGGGTTCGAAGGTTCACCCCTCCACTTT.

CDR3 nucleotides: TGTGCCAGCAGCTTACACGGGGGGGAACTCGAGCAGTACTTC. Its translation is CASSLHGGELEQYF. The J gene is TRBJ2-7, the V gene TRBV7-9; TRBD2 matches 8 bases. This CDR3 spans 14 amino acids. Germline V gives CDR1 SEHNR, CDR2 FQNEAQ (reference sequence). The V segment lost 2 bases and the J segment 6 bases; nucleotides outside the gene matches: 6.

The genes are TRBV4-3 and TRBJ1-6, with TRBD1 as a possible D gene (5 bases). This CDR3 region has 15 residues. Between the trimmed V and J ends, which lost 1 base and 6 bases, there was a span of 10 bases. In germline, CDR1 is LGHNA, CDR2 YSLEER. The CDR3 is CASSQGFRVNSPLHF. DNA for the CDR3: TGCGCCAGCAGCCAAGGTTTCAGGGTTAATTCACCCCTCCACTTT.

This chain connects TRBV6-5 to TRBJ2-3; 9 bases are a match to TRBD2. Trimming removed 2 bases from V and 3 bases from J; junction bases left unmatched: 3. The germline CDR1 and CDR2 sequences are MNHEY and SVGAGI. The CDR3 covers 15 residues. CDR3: CASSYRGLATDTQYF. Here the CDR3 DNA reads TGTGCCAGCAGTTACCGAGGACTAGCGACAGATACGCAGTATTTT.

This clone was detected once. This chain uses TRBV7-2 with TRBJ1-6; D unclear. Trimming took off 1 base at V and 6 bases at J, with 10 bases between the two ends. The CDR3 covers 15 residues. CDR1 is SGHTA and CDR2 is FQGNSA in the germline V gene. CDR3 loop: CASSLGYSVNSPLHF. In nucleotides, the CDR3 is TGTGCCAGCAGCTTAGGGTACAGTGTTAATTCACCCCTCCACTTT.

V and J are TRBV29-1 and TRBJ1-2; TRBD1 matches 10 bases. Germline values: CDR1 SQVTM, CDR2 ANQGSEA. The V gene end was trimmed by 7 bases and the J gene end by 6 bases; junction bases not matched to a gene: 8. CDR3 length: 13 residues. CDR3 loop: CSARGQGGNGYTF. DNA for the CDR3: TGCAGCGCTCGAGGACAGGGGGGGAATGGCTACACCTTC.

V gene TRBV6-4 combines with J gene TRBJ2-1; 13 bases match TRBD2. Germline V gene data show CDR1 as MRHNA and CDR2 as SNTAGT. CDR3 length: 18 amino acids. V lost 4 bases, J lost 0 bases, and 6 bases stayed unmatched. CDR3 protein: CASSATSGGPSSYNEQFF. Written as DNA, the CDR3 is TGTGCCAGCAGTGCGACTAGCGGGGGGCCCAGCTCCTACAATGAGCAGTTCTTC.

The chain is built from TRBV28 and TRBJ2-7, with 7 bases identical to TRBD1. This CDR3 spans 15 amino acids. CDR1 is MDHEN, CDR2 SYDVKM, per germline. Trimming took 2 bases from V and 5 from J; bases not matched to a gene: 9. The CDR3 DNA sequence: TGTGCCAGCAGTTTAACCCCACACAGGGGCCACGAGCAGTACTTC. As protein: CASSLTPHRGHEQYF.

In DNA, the CDR3 is TGTGGAGTAAATGGCTACACCTTC. Translating gives CGVNGYTF. V is TRBV7-9 and J is TRBJ1-2; D is ambiguous. Per the germline V gene, CDR1 is SEHNR and CDR2 is FQNEAQ (reference sequence). The CDR3 has 8 residues. Together with reference TRBV7-9 and TRBJ1-2, the CDR3 gives the full variable domain: DTGVSQNPRHKITKRGQNVTFRCDPISEHNRLYWYRQTLGQGPEFLTYFQNEAQLEKSRLLSDRFSAERPKGSFSTLEIQRTEQGDSAMYLCGVNGYTFGSGTRLTVV.

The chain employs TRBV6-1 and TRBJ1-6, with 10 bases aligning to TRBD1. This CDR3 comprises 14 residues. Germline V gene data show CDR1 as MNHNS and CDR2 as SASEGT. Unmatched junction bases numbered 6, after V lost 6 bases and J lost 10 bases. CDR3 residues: CASRGTGAVSPLHF. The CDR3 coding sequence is TGTGCCAGCAGGGGGACAGGGGCGGTATCACCCCTCCACTTT.

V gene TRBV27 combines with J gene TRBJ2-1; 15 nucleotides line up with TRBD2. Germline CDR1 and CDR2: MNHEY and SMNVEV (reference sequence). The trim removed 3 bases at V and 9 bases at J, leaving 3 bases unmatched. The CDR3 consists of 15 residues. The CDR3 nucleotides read TGTGCCAGCAGTTTTAGGACTAGCGGGGGGGGTGAGCAGTTCTTC. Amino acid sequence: CASSFRTSGGGEQFF.

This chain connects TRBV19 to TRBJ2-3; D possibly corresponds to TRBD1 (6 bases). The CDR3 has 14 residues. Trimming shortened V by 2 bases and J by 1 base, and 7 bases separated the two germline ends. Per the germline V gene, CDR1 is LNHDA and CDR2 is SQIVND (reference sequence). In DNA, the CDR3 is TGTGCCAGTAGTATAAAGGGGGGCACAGATACGCAGTATTTT. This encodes CASSIKGGTDTQYF.

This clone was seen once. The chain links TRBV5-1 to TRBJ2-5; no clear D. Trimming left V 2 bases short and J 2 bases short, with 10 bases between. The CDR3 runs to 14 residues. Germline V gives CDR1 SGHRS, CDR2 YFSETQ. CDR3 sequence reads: CASSLASSQETQYF. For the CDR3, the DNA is TGCGCCAGCAGCTTAGCGAGTTCGCAAGAGACCCAGTACTTC.